The clone carrying this T cell receptor (beta chain) was detected once. What it binds is not known. The CDR3 is 13 residues long. Germline CDR1 reads MNHEY; CDR2 reads SMNVEV (reference sequence). V lost 6 bases and J lost 4, with 12 bases in between. The record originates from a study of shared clonotypes between healthy human individuals. Study-level results: Between a few donors, naive CD4 clonotypes were shared at a level of roughly 5.5%.

Clones were read by immunoSEQ multiplex PCR, and TCRdb kept only the in-frame ones, dropping some. This sample has roughly 1,600,000 clones, with approximately 98.5% found just once. The sequence was collected from a man aged 25 to 45 in good health. The V and J genes are TRBV27 and TRBJ1-2; D unclear. The sequencing sample was made of naive CD4+ T cells sorted from blood. Specified subset: CD45RA+ positively selected. The CDR3 region has the DNA TGTGCCAGCAGCCTCACCGGATTCTATGGCTACACCTTC. It specifies CASSLTGFYGYTF.